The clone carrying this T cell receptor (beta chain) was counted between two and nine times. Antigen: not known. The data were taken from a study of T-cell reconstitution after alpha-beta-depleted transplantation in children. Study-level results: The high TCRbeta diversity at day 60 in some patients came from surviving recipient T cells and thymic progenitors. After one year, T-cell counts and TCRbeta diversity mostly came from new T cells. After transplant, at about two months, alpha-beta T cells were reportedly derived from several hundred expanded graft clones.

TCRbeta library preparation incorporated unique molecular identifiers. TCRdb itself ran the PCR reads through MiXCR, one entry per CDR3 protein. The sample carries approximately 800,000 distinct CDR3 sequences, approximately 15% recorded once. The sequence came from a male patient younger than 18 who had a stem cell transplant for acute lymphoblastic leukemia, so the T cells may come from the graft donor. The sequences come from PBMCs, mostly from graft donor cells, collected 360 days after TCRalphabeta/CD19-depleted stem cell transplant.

This CDR3 reads CASTSYEQYF. The CDR3 nucleotides are TGTGCCAGCACCTCTTACGAGCAGTACTTC. This chain uses TRBV7-9 with TRBJ2-7; D not certain. Germline CDR1 SEHNR, CDR2 FQNEAQ (reference sequence). The CDR3 extends over 10 amino acids. Trimming cost V 7 bases and J 4 bases, with 5 bases left between them.